The 2 T cell receptor beta chains listed next were all sequenced from one sample in a study of PD-L1 blockade in urothelial cancer. Only in-frame clones appear in the TCRdb table, and some are missing; sequencing was by immunoSEQ multiplex PCR. The table records about 24,000 clones, approximately 90% of them present only once. Here the sequenced sample was PBMCs, taken around atezolizumab (anti-PD-L1) treatment. The origin of the receptors is a man over 45 with urothelial cancer.

This chain uses TRBV7-8 with TRBJ2-2; 7 nucleotides line up with TRBD1. Germline-derived CDR1 and CDR2 are SGHVS and FQNEAQ. With 2 bases clipped from V and 6 bases from J, the junction kept 12 bases outside the gene matches. The CDR3 length is 17 residues. CDR3 sequence (DNA): TGTGCCAGCAGCTTATTAAGACAGGGCTCCCTCCCCGGGGAGCTGTTTTTT. As protein: CASSLLRQGSLPGELFF.

A remark on this clone: A read error may produce the germline difference seen at one junction end. The chain joins TRBV7-9 to TRBJ1-1; 8 bases match TRBD1. This CDR3 spans 12 amino acids. Germline V gene sequence: CDR1 SEHNR, CDR2 FQNEAQ (reference sequence). The CDR3 loop is CASSLVDRGVTF. CDR3 nucleotides: TGTGCCAGCAGCTTAGTAGACAGGGGTGTAACCTTT.